The rows below give T cell receptor beta chains drawn from one sample of a study of blood T cells in healthy people across ages. MiXCR was run by TCRdb on the 5' RACE reads, yielding one entry per CDR3 protein. The sample carries about 1,500,000 distinct CDR3 sequences, 28% recorded once. Sequenced sample: blood. The receptors were sampled from a woman aged 25 to 39 in good health. Both conserved end residues are part of each CDR3. The D gene is left open where the match is weak. A clone size is listed for some rows: how often the clone was seen (once, few, many), or a class if it is expanded.

abundance: few; len: 18; d_gene: NA; v_gene: TRBV6-8; j_gene: TRBJ2-7; CDR3aa: CASRIGLAGPPQEDEQYF; CDR3nt: TGTGCCAGCAGGATCGGTTTGGCAGGGCCACCTCAAGAAGACGAGCAGTACTTC
abundance: NA; len: 15; d_gene: TRBD2; v_gene: TRBV20-1; j_gene: TRBJ2-3; CDR3aa: CGARTLAGNTDTQYF; CDR3nt: TGCGGTGCTAGAACCTTAGCGGGGAACACAGATACGCAGTATTTT
abundance: NA; len: 11; d_gene: NA; v_gene: TRBV30; j_gene: TRBJ1-2; CDR3aa: CAWSPGSGYTF; CDR3nt: TGTGCCTGGAGCCCAGGATCCGGCTACACCTTC
abundance: few; len: 14; d_gene: NA; v_gene: TRBV9; j_gene: TRBJ1-2; CDR3aa: CASSPHQLKGGYTF; CDR3nt: TGTGCCAGCAGTCCCCATCAGCTGAAGGGTGGCTACACCTTC
abundance: NA; len: 15; d_gene: NA; v_gene: TRBV28; j_gene: TRBJ1-5; CDR3aa: CASTLGDVSNQPQHF; CDR3nt: TGTGCCAGCACCCTGGGGGACGTCAGCAATCAGCCCCAGCATTTT
abundance: NA; len: 13; d_gene: TRBD2; v_gene: TRBV20-1; j_gene: TRBJ2-3; CDR3aa: CSARKTSGGVSYF; CDR3nt: TGCAGTGCTAGAAAGACTAGCGGGGGGGTATCGTATTTT
abundance: NA; len: 13; d_gene: NA; v_gene: TRBV3-1; j_gene: TRBJ2-7; CDR3aa: CASSQWFSYEQYF; CDR3nt: TGTGCCAGCAGCCAATGGTTCTCCTACGAGCAGTACTTC
abundance: NA; len: 18; d_gene: TRBD2; v_gene: TRBV20-1; j_gene: TRBJ2-3; CDR3aa: CSAFRLARESSSTDTQYF; CDR3nt: TGCAGTGCTTTTAGACTAGCGAGAGAAAGTTCTAGCACAGATACGCAGTATTTT
abundance: many; len: 13; d_gene: TRBD1; v_gene: TRBV28; j_gene: TRBJ2-7; CDR3aa: CASSLGTGAEQYF; CDR3nt: TGTGCCAGCAGTTTAGGGACAGGGGCCGAGCAGTACTTC
abundance: few; len: 12; d_gene: TRBD1; v_gene: TRBV29-1; j_gene: TRBJ2-7; CDR3aa: CSVKDRGCEQYF; CDR3nt: TGCAGCGTTAAGGACAGGGGCTGCGAGCAGTACTTC
abundance: NA; len: 16; d_gene: TRBD2; v_gene: TRBV7-2; j_gene: TRBJ2-7; CDR3aa: CASSLGWGGVTYEQYF; CDR3nt: TGTGCCAGCAGCTTAGGGTGGGGAGGGGTAACCTACGAGCAGTACTTC
abundance: few; len: 13; d_gene: NA; v_gene: TRBV28; j_gene: TRBJ2-7; CDR3aa: CASRGRGAHEQYF; CDR3nt: TGTGCCAGCCGGGGCAGGGGAGCCCACGAGCAGTACTTC
abundance: NA; len: 15; d_gene: NA; v_gene: TRBV2; j_gene: TRBJ2-1; CDR3aa: CASSGQGGGIYEQFF; CDR3nt: TGTGCCAGCAGTGGCCAAGGGGGGGGGATTTATGAGCAGTTCTTC
abundance: few; len: 13; d_gene: NA; v_gene: TRBV11-2; j_gene: TRBJ2-3; CDR3aa: CASMNPRTDTQYF; CDR3nt: TGTGCCAGCATGAATCCCCGCACAGATACGCAGTATTTT
abundance: many; len: 16; d_gene: NA; v_gene: TRBV9; j_gene: TRBJ2-6; CDR3aa: CAISVGGGRGANVLTF; CDR3nt: TGTGCCATCAGCGTAGGAGGGGGCAGGGGGGCCAACGTCCTGACTTTC
abundance: few; len: 12; d_gene: NA; v_gene: TRBV6-8; j_gene: TRBJ2-1; CDR3aa: CASPPEKPTLFF; CDR3nt: TGTGCCAGCCCGCCCGAGAAGCCAACTTTGTTCTTC
abundance: few; len: 12; d_gene: NA; v_gene: TRBV3-1; j_gene: TRBJ2-2; CDR3aa: CASSPPGGELFF; CDR3nt: TGTGCCAGCAGCCCCCCCGGCGGGGAGCTGTTTTTT
abundance: many; len: 14; d_gene: NA; v_gene: TRBV5-1; j_gene: TRBJ1-2; CDR3aa: CASSIGQSNYGYTF; CDR3nt: TGCGCCAGCAGCATCGGACAGAGCAACTATGGCTACACCTTC
abundance: NA; len: 14; d_gene: NA; v_gene: TRBV6-1; j_gene: TRBJ1-5; CDR3aa: CANIETGIDQPQHF; CDR3nt: TGTGCCAACATCGAGACAGGCATCGATCAGCCCCAGCATTTT
abundance: many; len: 14; d_gene: TRBD1; v_gene: TRBV7-9; j_gene: TRBJ2-7; CDR3aa: CASSRWDRRKGQYF; CDR3nt: TGTGCCAGCAGCCGTTGGGACAGAAGAAAGGGGCAGTACTTC
abundance: NA; len: 18; d_gene: TRBD2; v_gene: TRBV12-3/TRBV12-4; j_gene: TRBJ2-3; CDR3aa: CASSPAPQLASSTDTQYF; CDR3nt: TGTGCCAGCAGTCCAGCCCCCCAACTAGCGAGTAGCACAGATACGCAGTATTTT
abundance: NA; len: 13; d_gene: TRBD1; v_gene: TRBV6-5; j_gene: TRBJ1-2; CDR3aa: CASARDRKCGYTF; CDR3nt: TGTGCCAGCGCCCGGGACAGAAAGTGTGGCTACACCTTC
abundance: NA; len: 17; d_gene: TRBD2; v_gene: TRBV28; j_gene: TRBJ2-3; CDR3aa: CVSRSLLAGGSTDTQYF; CDR3nt: TGTGTCAGCAGGTCGCTACTAGCGGGGGGTAGTACAGATACGCAGTATTTT
abundance: NA; len: 13; d_gene: NA; v_gene: TRBV11-3; j_gene: TRBJ2-1; CDR3aa: CASSFTRAGEQFF; CDR3nt: TGTGCCAGCAGCTTCACTAGGGCGGGTGAGCAGTTCTTC
abundance: NA; len: 18; d_gene: TRBD1; v_gene: TRBV27; j_gene: TRBJ1-5; CDR3aa: CASSRGQGVNLSNQPQHF; CDR3nt: TGTGCCAGCAGCCGCGGACAGGGGGTGAATCTTAGCAATCAGCCCCAGCATTTT
abundance: many; len: 13; d_gene: NA; v_gene: TRBV7-2; j_gene: TRBJ2-5; CDR3aa: CASSRAAGETQYF; CDR3nt: TGTGCCAGCAGCCGAGCGGCCGGAGAGACCCAGTACTTC
abundance: NA; len: 15; d_gene: TRBD2; v_gene: TRBV20-1; j_gene: TRBJ2-3; CDR3aa: CSGLTLAGGMDTQYF; CDR3nt: TGCAGTGGTCTAACCCTAGCGGGGGGGATGGATACGCAGTATTTT
abundance: NA; len: 13; d_gene: NA; v_gene: TRBV20-1; j_gene: TRBJ2-1; CDR3aa: CSARQGMDNEQFF; CDR3nt: TGCAGTGCTAGACAGGGGATGGACAATGAGCAGTTCTTC
abundance: NA; len: 17; d_gene: TRBD1; v_gene: TRBV6-1; j_gene: TRBJ1-4; CDR3aa: CASRGGGLDRGIEKLFF; CDR3nt: TGTGCCAGCAGGGGGGGGGGCCTAGACAGGGGAATTGAAAAACTGTTTTTT
abundance: few; len: 16; d_gene: NA; v_gene: TRBV10-3; j_gene: TRBJ1-1; CDR3aa: CAISESRLGRDTEAFF; CDR3nt: TGTGCCATCAGTGAGTCGAGGTTGGGACGGGACACTGAAGCTTTCTTT
abundance: NA; len: 15; d_gene: TRBD1; v_gene: TRBV19; j_gene: TRBJ1-1; CDR3aa: CASSISGQVNTEAFF; CDR3nt: TGTGCCAGTAGTATTTCGGGACAGGTGAACACTGAAGCTTTCTTT
abundance: NA; len: 18; d_gene: TRBD2; v_gene: TRBV7-9; j_gene: TRBJ2-5; CDR3aa: CASSSPPRLAGGRETQYF; CDR3nt: TGTGCCAGCAGCTCCCCGCCGCGGCTAGCGGGGGGGAGGGAGACCCAGTACTTC
abundance: many; len: 14; d_gene: NA; v_gene: TRBV29-1; j_gene: TRBJ1-2; CDR3aa: CSVEDRSTNYGYTF; CDR3nt: TGCAGCGTTGAAGATCGGTCCACTAACTATGGCTACACCTTC
abundance: NA; len: 12; d_gene: NA; v_gene: TRBV12-3/TRBV12-4; j_gene: TRBJ2-3; CDR3aa: CASRRVRDTQYF; CDR3nt: TGTGCCAGCAGGAGGGTTCGTGATACGCAGTATTTT
abundance: few; len: 15; d_gene: TRBD1; v_gene: TRBV3-1; j_gene: TRBJ1-1; CDR3aa: CASSRTGRMNTEAFF; CDR3nt: TGTGCCAGCAGCCGGACAGGTAGGATGAACACTGAAGCTTTCTTT
abundance: NA; len: 15; d_gene: NA; v_gene: TRBV20-1; j_gene: TRBJ2-5; CDR3aa: CSARDLLRGKETQYF; CDR3nt: TGCAGTGCTAGAGATCTGCTTAGGGGGAAAGAGACCCAGTACTTC
abundance: many; len: 14; d_gene: NA; v_gene: TRBV7-2; j_gene: TRBJ2-4; CDR3aa: CASSLGLAENIQYF; CDR3nt: TGTGCCAGCAGTTTGGGGCTGGCTGAAAACATTCAGTACTTC
abundance: NA; len: 13; d_gene: TRBD1; v_gene: TRBV5-5; j_gene: TRBJ1-2; CDR3aa: CASSFPGGFGYTF; CDR3nt: TGTGCCAGCAGCTTCCCAGGGGGCTTTGGCTACACCTTC
abundance: many; len: 14; d_gene: NA; v_gene: TRBV29-1; j_gene: TRBJ1-2; CDR3aa: CSVAQRGGLHGYTF; CDR3nt: TGCAGCGTTGCGCAAAGGGGCGGGTTGCATGGCTACACCTTC
abundance: NA; len: 13; d_gene: TRBD1; v_gene: TRBV2; j_gene: TRBJ1-2; CDR3aa: CASTLDRNYGYTF; CDR3nt: TGTGCCAGCACCTTGGACAGGAACTATGGCTACACCTTC
abundance: few; len: 12; d_gene: NA; v_gene: TRBV10-3; j_gene: TRBJ2-6; CDR3aa: CAIWSGANVLTF; CDR3nt: TGTGCCATATGGTCTGGGGCCAACGTCCTGACTTTC
abundance: NA; len: 15; d_gene: NA; v_gene: TRBV2; j_gene: TRBJ2-4; CDR3aa: CASNGRAPAKNIQYF; CDR3nt: TGTGCCAGCAACGGCAGGGCCCCCGCCAAAAACATTCAGTACTTC
abundance: few; len: 15; d_gene: TRBD1; v_gene: TRBV28; j_gene: TRBJ1-5; CDR3aa: CASSLIGQGRGPQHF; CDR3nt: TGTGCCAGCAGTTTAATCGGACAGGGGCGAGGGCCCCAGCATTTT
abundance: NA; len: 17; d_gene: NA; v_gene: TRBV7-3; j_gene: TRBJ2-3; CDR3aa: CASSKQVGFRGTDTQYF; CDR3nt: TGTGCCAGCAGCAAGCAGGTCGGATTTAGGGGCACAGATACGCAGTATTTT
abundance: NA; len: 15; d_gene: TRBD1; v_gene: TRBV20-1; j_gene: TRBJ1-3; CDR3aa: CSAADKGAVGNTIYF; CDR3nt: TGCAGTGCCGCGGATAAGGGGGCAGTTGGAAACACCATATATTTT
abundance: NA; len: 14; d_gene: TRBD1; v_gene: TRBV20-1; j_gene: TRBJ2-7; CDR3aa: CSASNRGPSYEQYF; CDR3nt: TGCAGTGCTAGTAACAGGGGACCCTCCTACGAGCAGTACTTC
abundance: few; len: 15; d_gene: TRBD2; v_gene: TRBV7-9; j_gene: TRBJ2-1; CDR3aa: CASSYLAGVSNEQFF; CDR3nt: TGTGCCAGCAGCTACCTAGCGGGAGTATCAAATGAGCAGTTCTTC
abundance: few; len: 14; d_gene: NA; v_gene: TRBV29-1; j_gene: TRBJ1-5; CDR3aa: CSVSPGGVDQPQHF; CDR3nt: TGCAGCGTCTCTCCGGGAGGGGTCGATCAGCCCCAGCATTTT
abundance: once; len: 16; d_gene: NA; v_gene: TRBV27; j_gene: TRBJ2-1; CDR3aa: CAGSLLSQSSYNEQFF; CDR3nt: TGTGCCGGCAGTTTATTATCTCAAAGCTCCTACAATGAGCAGTTCTTC
abundance: NA; len: 12; d_gene: TRBD2; v_gene: TRBV13; j_gene: TRBJ2-1; CDR3aa: CASSLERGLQFF; CDR3nt: TGTGCCAGCAGCTTAGAGCGGGGACTGCAGTTCTTC
abundance: many; len: 13; d_gene: NA; v_gene: TRBV5-6; j_gene: TRBJ2-1; CDR3aa: CASNKNKPDEQFF; CDR3nt: TGTGCCAGCAACAAGAACAAACCGGATGAGCAGTTCTTC